Below, 22 T cell receptor beta chains from the same sample are listed, as sequenced in a study of Ad26.COV2.S vaccination and SARS-CoV-2 variants. Treatment: 19 received Ad26.COV2.S at low or high dose, single or two shots; 5 received placebo; per-sample allocation not given. The study sampled participants on day 63 after the first vaccine or placebo injection. The protocol was immunoSEQ multiplex PCR, while the TCRdb copy is restricted to in-frame clones and leaves out a portion. The sample includes hundreds of thousands of clones, roughly 89% seen only once; the top ten take over 2%. The source was peripheral blood, collected in a trial of Ad26.COV2.S vaccine versus placebo. Source of these receptors: a person between 18 and 65 years old who received the Ad26.COV2.S COVID-19 vaccine or a placebo.

The chain links TRBV7-8 to TRBJ2-5; D uncertain. The ends were cut back, 7 bases at V and 2 bases at J, with 11 bases in the middle. This CDR3 has 13 amino acids. Looked up from germline, CDR1 is SGHVS and CDR2 is FQNEAQ. CDR3 in amino acids: CASNLQIQETQYF. The CDR3, as DNA: TGTGCCAGCAACCTACAGATACAAGAGACCCAGTACTTC.

The chain carries TRBV18 and TRBJ2-2; TRBD2 agrees at 9 bases. Per germline, CDR1 KGHSH and CDR2 LQKENI. The CDR3 totals 18 residues. The ends lost 6 bases at V and 4 bases at J; junction bases unmatched: 15. The CDR3 nucleotides read TGTGCCAGCTCTCCCCGCGGTAGCGGGAGTACGGGCACCGGGGAGCTGTTTTTT. It specifies CASSPRGSGSTGTGELFF. Full variable domain (outside the CDR3, taken from reference TRBV18 and TRBJ2-2): NAGVMQNPRHLVRRRGQEARLRCSPMKGHSHVYWYRQLPEEGLKFMVYLQKENIIDESGMPKERFSAEFPKEGPSILRIQQVVRGDSAAYFCASSPRGSGSTGTGELFFGEGSRLTVL.

This clone showed up just once. The rearrangement joins TRBV4-3 to TRBJ1-6; unclear D gene. The CDR3 is 18 residues long. From germline, CDR1 is LGHNA and CDR2 YSLEER. Trimming removed 0 bases at V and 3 bases at J, with 15 bases between. The CDR3 nucleotides are TGCGCCAGCAGCCAAGATCTTCCGCGAGCCCTCTATAATTCACCCCTCCACTTT. As protein: CASSQDLPRALYNSPLHF.

The chain couples TRBV29-1 to TRBJ2-3, with TRBD1 as a possible D gene (7 bases). The V gene's germline CDR1 is SQVTM and CDR2 ANQGSEA. The CDR3 extends over 13 amino acids. Trimming took 7 bases from V and 6 from J, leaving 17 bases between them. CDR3 nucleotide sequence: TGCAGCGCTGACGGAGGGGGCCGGGATACGCAGTATTTT. It encodes CSADGGGRDTQYF.

The chain carries TRBV11-1 and TRBJ2-3; D is unclear. This CDR3 has 14 amino acids. The V gene's germline CDR1 is SGHAT and CDR2 FQDESV (reference sequence). V dropped 4 bases and J dropped 4 bases, with 12 bases sitting between them. The CDR3 loop reads CASSSSYMPDTQYF. The DNA of the CDR3 is TGTGCCAGCAGCTCCTCCTATATGCCAGATACGCAGTATTTT.

The CDR3 DNA reads TGTGCCAGCAGCTTAGGGGCTAGCGGGGCCTACGAGCAGTACGTC. Its protein is CASSLGASGAYEQYV. The rearrangement uses TRBV7-2 and TRBJ2-7; 9 bases are shared with TRBD2. Losses at the gene ends were 1 base for V and 2 bases for J; bases not matched to a gene: 3. This CDR3 has 15 amino acids. CDR1 is SGHTA and CDR2 is FQGNSA in the germline V gene.

CDR3 in amino acids: CASSLRGAGGQPQHF. Written as DNA, the CDR3 is TGTGCCAGCAGCTTAAGGGGGGCGGGAGGTCAGCCCCAGCATTTT. The chain is built from TRBV7-2 and TRBJ1-5; maybe TRBD1 (6 bases). Germline CDR1 and CDR2: SGHTA and FQGNSA. V lost 2 bases, J lost 6 bases, and 14 bases lay in between. This CDR3 is built from 15 residues.

The chain uses TRBV7-2 and TRBJ2-7; 10 bases fit TRBD2. Trimming cost V 7 bases and J 6 bases; bases outside gene matches: 3. Looked up from germline, CDR1 is SGHTA and CDR2 is FQGNSA. The CDR3 has 12 residues. The CDR3 DNA reads TGTGCCAGCACCAGGACTAGCGGCGAGCAGTACTTC. Its protein is CASTRTSGEQYF. Based on the CDR3 plus reference TRBV7-2 and TRBJ2-7, the full variable domain is GAGVSQSPSNKVTEKGKDVELRCDPISGHTALYWYRQSLGQGLEFLIYFQGNSAPDKSGLPSDRFSAERTGGSVSTLTIQRTQQEDSAVYLCASTRTSGEQYFGPGTRLTVT.

The chain links TRBV5-6 to TRBJ1-1; D gene ambiguous. Trimming cost V 4 bases and J 7 bases, with 14 bases left between them. The CDR3 consists of 13 residues. CDR1 is SGHDT, CDR2 YYEEEE, per germline. CDR3 protein: CASSTVVDFEAFF. CDR3 nucleotide sequence: TGTGCCAGCAGCACCGTGGTAGACTTTGAAGCTTTCTTT.

This sequence joins TRBV27 and TRBJ2-1; TRBD2 agrees at 11 bases. After removal of 5 bases from V and 1 base from J, the junction contained 13 bases not matched to a gene. This CDR3 comprises 19 residues. Germline CDR1 is MNHEY and CDR2 is SMNVEV (reference sequence). The CDR3 region is CASSPLATSGSQSYNEQFF. The CDR3, as DNA: TGTGCCAGCAGTCCCCTAGCTACTAGCGGGAGCCAGTCCTACAATGAGCAGTTCTTC.

V gene TRBV19 combines with J gene TRBJ1-2; D gene ambiguous. V shed 2 bases and J shed 4 bases, with 8 bases lying between them. The germline V gene has CDR1 LNHDA and CDR2 SQIVND (reference sequence). This CDR3 is 13 amino acids long. CDR3 protein: CASSIRTGYGYTF. CDR3 sequence (DNA): TGTGCCAGTAGTATAAGGACGGGCTATGGCTACACCTTC.

Regarding this clone: One junction end does not reproduce the germline sequence, and a read error may be involved. This CDR3 reads CASRFTGDNEQFF. The DNA for the CDR3 is TGTGCCAGCAGATTTACAGGCGACAACGAGCAGTTCTTC. J is TRBJ2-1 and V is TRBV7-2; D may be TRBD1 (5 bases). Germline lookup yields CDR1 SGHTA and CDR2 FQGNSA. CDR3 length: 13 residues.

V gene TRBV5-8 combines with J gene TRBJ2-3, with TRBD2 as a possible D gene (5 bases). The V end lost 2 bases, the J end lost 8 bases, and 18 bases lay between the germline ends. CDR1 and CDR2 from the germline V gene are SGHTS and YDEGEE. The CDR3 is 15 residues long. The CDR3 is CASSFASRVVGTQYF. The CDR3 coding sequence is TGTGCCAGCAGCTTCGCGTCGCGGGTTGTTGGTACGCAGTATTTT.

V gene TRBV7-8 combines with J gene TRBJ2-3; D is uncertain. Germline CDR1 SGHVS, CDR2 FQNEAQ. Trimming took 2 bases from V and 1 from J, leaving 10 bases between them. The CDR3 loop spans 15 amino acids. The CDR3 sequence is CASSLNSLGTDTQYF. The CDR3 DNA reads TGTGCCAGCAGCTTAAATAGCTTGGGCACAGATACGCAGTATTTT.

The chain has TRBV30 and TRBJ2-5; 7 bases align to TRBD2. The V segment lost 5 bases and the J segment 5 bases; nucleotides outside the gene matches: 20. The germline V gene has CDR1 GTSNPN and CDR2 SVGIG (reference sequence). The CDR3 is made up of 17 amino acids. CDR3 bases: TGTGCCTGGGTCCCACCGGGCTCCGGGAGGTGGCGGGAGACCCAGTACTTC. Amino acids: CAWVPPGSGRWRETQYF.

The chain employs TRBV5-6 and TRBJ2-1; D gene unclear. In germline, CDR1 is SGHDT, CDR2 YYEEEE. V was cut by 2 bases and J by 4 bases, with 10 bases left in between. The CDR3 consists of 14 residues. CDR3 in amino acids: CASSLMADYNEQFF. The CDR3 DNA reads TGTGCCAGCAGCTTAATGGCCGATTACAATGAGCAGTTCTTC.

This chain links TRBV27 with TRBJ1-2; D gene unclear. The length of the CDR3 is 15 residues. CDR1 MNHEY and CDR2 SMNVEV come from the germline V gene (reference sequence). V was trimmed by 3 bases and J by 8 bases, leaving 19 bases between them. The CDR3 DNA is TGTGCCAGCAGTTTGGTCGGCGGGAATCTAGGGGGCTACACCTTC. It translates to CASSLVGGNLGGYTF.

J is TRBJ2-1 and V is TRBV5-4; D possibly corresponds to TRBD2 (6 bases). CDR3 length equals 17 residues. With 4 bases removed from V and 1 base from J, the gap between germline ends came to 18 bases. Germline loops: CDR1 SGHNT, CDR2 YYREEE (reference sequence). The CDR3 reads CASSRGGGSGSYNEQFF. The DNA for the CDR3 is TGTGCCAGCAGCCGGGGAGGTGGGAGCGGTTCCTACAATGAGCAGTTCTTC.

The V call is TRBV29-1, the J call TRBJ1-2; no clear D. Germline CDR1 SQVTM, CDR2 ANQGSEA. The CDR3 loop spans 13 amino acids. V was trimmed by 1 base and J by 2 bases, leaving 8 bases between them. CDR3 coding DNA: TGCAGCGTTGAAGTACCAAGAAACTATGGCTACACCTTC. Encoded protein: CSVEVPRNYGYTF. The whole variable domain, remainder taken from reference TRBV29-1 and TRBJ1-2, is SAVISQKPSRDICQRGTSLTIQCQVDSQVTMMFWYRQQPGQSLTLIATANQGSEATYESGFVIDKFPISRPNLTFSTLTVSNMSPEDSSIYLCSVEVPRNYGYTFGSGTRLTVV.

In its sample, this clone was seen once. V gene TRBV5-4 combines with J gene TRBJ2-5; possible D gene TRBD1, 6 bases. V gave up 4 bases and J gave up 0 bases, with 7 bases separating them. The germline gives CDR1 SGHNT, CDR2 YYREEE (reference sequence). This CDR3 region has 13 residues. The CDR3 loop reads CASSEGDQETQYF. The DNA for the CDR3 is TGTGCCAGCAGCGAGGGGGACCAAGAGACCCAGTACTTC.

The chain employs TRBV5-4 and TRBJ2-1; no clear D. Trimming cost V 6 bases and J 4 bases, with 11 bases left between them. The CDR3 has 13 residues. Germline CDR1 reads SGHNT; CDR2 reads YYREEE (reference sequence). CDR3 nucleotide sequence: TGTGCCAGCAATAAACAACAGTACAATGAGCAGTTCTTC. This sequence encodes CASNKQQYNEQFF.

This clone was seen once. This rearrangement joins TRBV4-2 to TRBJ2-6; no clear D gene. Germline loops: CDR1 LGHNA, CDR2 YNFKEQ. The V gene lost 0 bases and the J gene lost 4 bases, with 7 bases spanning the gap. The length of the CDR3 is 15 residues. The CDR3 DNA reads TGTGCCAGCAGCCAAGACTTTTCGGGGGCCAACGTCCTGACTTTC. Its translation: CASSQDFSGANVLTF.